This TCR beta chain was recovered during a study of cytomegalovirus exposure and HLA in healthy donors. Study observations and caveats: Within the data, a cluster of highly shared sequence variants was likely a sequencing artifact. Researchers reported in a later analysis that a missense DCLRE1C variant was tied to TCR beta V- and J-gene trimming. Common viral pathogens were later found to be apparently linked to several of the most significant clusters. Earlier analysis found most TCR beta V segments productive about 90% or about 30% of the time.

60 Vbeta and 13 Jbeta primers were used in PCR. Repertoires were generated with immunoSEQ multiplex PCR, while TCRdb's copy carries only in-frame clones and drops some. The table shows more than 150,000 clones, with around 85% occurring only once. Per germline, CDR1 SEHNR and CDR2 FQNEAQ (reference sequence). The CDR3 runs 16 residues. V lost 0 bases, J lost 5 bases, and 16 bases lay in between. This clone is a singleton in its sample. No antigen is known for it. This sequence originates from a man in his fifties in good health and CMV-seropositive. What was sequenced was PBMCs. The chain combines TRBV7-9 with TRBJ2-5, with D tentatively TRBD1 (6 bases). CDR3 protein: CASSLAIRWGQETQYF. Here the CDR3 DNA reads TGTGCCAGCAGCTTAGCGATTCGGTGGGGGCAGGAGACCCAGTACTTC.